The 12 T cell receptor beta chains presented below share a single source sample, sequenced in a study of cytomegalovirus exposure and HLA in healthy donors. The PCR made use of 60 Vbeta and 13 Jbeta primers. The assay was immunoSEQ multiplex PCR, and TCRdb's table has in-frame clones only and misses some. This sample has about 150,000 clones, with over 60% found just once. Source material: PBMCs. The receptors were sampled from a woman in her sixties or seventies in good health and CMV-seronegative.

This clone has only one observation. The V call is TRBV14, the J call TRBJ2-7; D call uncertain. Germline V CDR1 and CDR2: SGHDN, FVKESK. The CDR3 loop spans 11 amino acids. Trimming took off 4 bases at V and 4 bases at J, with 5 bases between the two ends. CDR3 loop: CASSLAYEQYF. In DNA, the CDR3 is TGTGCCAGCAGCCTTGCGTACGAGCAGTACTTC.

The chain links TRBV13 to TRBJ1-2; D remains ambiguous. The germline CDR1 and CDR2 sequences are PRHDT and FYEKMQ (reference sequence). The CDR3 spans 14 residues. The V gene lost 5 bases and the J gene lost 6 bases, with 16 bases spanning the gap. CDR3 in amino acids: CASSLTGSWDGYTF. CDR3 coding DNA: TGTGCCAGCAGCCTAACCGGGTCATGGGATGGCTACACCTTC. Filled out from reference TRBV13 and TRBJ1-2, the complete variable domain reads AAGVIQSPRHLIKEKRETATLKCYPIPRHDTVYWYQQGPGQDPQFLISFYEKMQSDKGSIPDRFSAQQFSDYHSELNMSSLELGDSALYFCASSLTGSWDGYTFGSGTRLTVV.

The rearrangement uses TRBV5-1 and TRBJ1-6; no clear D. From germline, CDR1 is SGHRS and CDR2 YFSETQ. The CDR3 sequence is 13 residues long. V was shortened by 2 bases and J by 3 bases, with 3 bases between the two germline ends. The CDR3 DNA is TGCGCCAGCAGCTTCGGCTATAATTCACCCCTCCACTTT. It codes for CASSFGYNSPLHF.

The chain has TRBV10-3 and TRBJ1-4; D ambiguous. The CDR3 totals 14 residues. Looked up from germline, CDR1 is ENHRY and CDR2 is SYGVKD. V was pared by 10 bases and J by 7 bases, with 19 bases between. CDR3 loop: CATRLGLGIEKLFF. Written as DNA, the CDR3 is TGTGCCACACGACTAGGGCTAGGGATTGAAAAACTGTTTTTT.

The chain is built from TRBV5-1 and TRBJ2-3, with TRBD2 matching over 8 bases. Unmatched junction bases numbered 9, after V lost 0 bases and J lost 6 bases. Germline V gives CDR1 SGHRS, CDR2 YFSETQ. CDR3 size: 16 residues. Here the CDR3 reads CASSLASAGGDDTQYF. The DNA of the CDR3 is TGCGCCAGCAGCTTGGCCAGCGCGGGGGGCGACGATACGCAGTATTTT.

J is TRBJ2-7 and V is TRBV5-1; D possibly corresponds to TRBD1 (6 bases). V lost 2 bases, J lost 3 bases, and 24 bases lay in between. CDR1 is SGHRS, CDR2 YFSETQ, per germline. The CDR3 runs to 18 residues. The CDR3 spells CASSLTPGAADGIYEQYF. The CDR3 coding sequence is TGCGCCAGCAGCTTAACCCCAGGGGCGGCGGATGGGATCTACGAGCAGTACTTC.

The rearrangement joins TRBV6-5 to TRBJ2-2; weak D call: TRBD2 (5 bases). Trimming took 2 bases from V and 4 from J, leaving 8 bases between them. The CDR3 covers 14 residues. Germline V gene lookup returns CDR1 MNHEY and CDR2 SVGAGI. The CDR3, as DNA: TGTGCCAGCAGTTACAGGCGGGCCACCGGGGAGCTGTTTTTT. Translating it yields CASSYRRATGELFF.

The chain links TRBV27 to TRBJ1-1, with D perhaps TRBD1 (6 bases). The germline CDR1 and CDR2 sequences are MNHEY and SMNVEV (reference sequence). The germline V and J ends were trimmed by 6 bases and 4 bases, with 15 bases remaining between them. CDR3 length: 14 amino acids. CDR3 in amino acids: CASRPDRSGTEAFF. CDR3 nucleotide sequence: TGTGCCAGCAGACCAGACAGGAGCGGCACTGAAGCTTTCTTT.

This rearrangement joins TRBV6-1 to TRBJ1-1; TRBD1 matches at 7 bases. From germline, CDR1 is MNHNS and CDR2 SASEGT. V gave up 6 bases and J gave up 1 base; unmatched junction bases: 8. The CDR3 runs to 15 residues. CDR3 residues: CASSEQGYSNTEAFF. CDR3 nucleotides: TGTGCCAGCAGCGAACAGGGGTACTCGAACACTGAAGCTTTCTTT.

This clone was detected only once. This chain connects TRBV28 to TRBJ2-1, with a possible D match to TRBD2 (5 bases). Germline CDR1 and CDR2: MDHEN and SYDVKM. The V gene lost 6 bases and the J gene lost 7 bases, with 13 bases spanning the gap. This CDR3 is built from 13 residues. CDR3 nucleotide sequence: TGTGCCAGCAGCCTTGAGGGCGGGAATGAGCAGTTCTTC. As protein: CASSLEGGNEQFF.

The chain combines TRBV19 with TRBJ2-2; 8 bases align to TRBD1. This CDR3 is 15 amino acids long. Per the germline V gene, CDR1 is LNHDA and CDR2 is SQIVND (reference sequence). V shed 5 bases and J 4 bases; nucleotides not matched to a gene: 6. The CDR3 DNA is TGTGCCAGTAGTTCGAGACAGGGGAGCACCGGGGAGCTGTTTTTT. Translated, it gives CASSSRQGSTGELFF.

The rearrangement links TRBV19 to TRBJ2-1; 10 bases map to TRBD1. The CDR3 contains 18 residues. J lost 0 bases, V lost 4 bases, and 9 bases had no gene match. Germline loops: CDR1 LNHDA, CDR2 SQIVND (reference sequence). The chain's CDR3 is CASSSYDRGPGSYNEQFF. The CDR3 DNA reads TGTGCCAGTAGTAGCTACGACAGGGGGCCAGGCTCCTACAATGAGCAGTTCTTC.